Sequencing of this T cell receptor (beta chain) was carried out in a study of T cells in Graves' hyperthyroidism and ophthalmopathy. Study overall: Initial diagnosis, before any treatment, was when peripheral blood was collected.

There are 15 residues in the CDR3. From germline, CDR1 is MNHEY and CDR2 SVGAGI. Between the trimmed V and J ends, which lost 0 bases and 5 bases, there was a span of 13 bases. Hyperthyroidism in the patients, aged 18 to 65, was newly diagnosed and under 2 months in duration. The PBMCs were taken from 10 ml of fresh peripheral blood. TCR beta CDR3 regions were amplified from RNA. HTBI primers were the set used in a first-round RT-PCR of the TCR CDR3. TCRdb called the multiplex PCR reads again in MiXCR, with one record for every CDR3 protein. In the table there are fewer than 550,000 distinct CDR3 sequences, about 15% of which are singletons.

Sequencing was performed on blood. The source is a young woman with Graves' hyperthyroidism. The chain employs TRBV6-5 and TRBJ2-5, with a weak D call TRBD1 (5 bases). The chain's CDR3 is CASSYSMWGRETQYF. DNA of the CDR3: TGTGCCAGCAGTTACTCGATGTGGGGCAGGGAGACCCAGTACTTC.